These 5 T cell receptor beta chains were sequenced from one sample in a study of long-term antiretroviral therapy in people with HIV. An immunoSEQ assay, version v3.0, was performed at survey level. TCRdb's copy holds only in-frame clones and misses some; the assay was immunoSEQ multiplex PCR. The sample includes fewer than 35,000 clones, approximately 83% of them seen just once. The specimen comprised unsorted PBMCs, sampled 0.4 years before starting antiretroviral therapy. Receptors were obtained from a man in his late teens or twenties with HIV.

V and J are TRBV19 and TRBJ2-6, with D possibly TRBD2 on 5 matching bases. Trimming left V 11 bases short and J 4 bases short, with 21 bases between. The CDR3 contains 16 residues. Germline CDR1 reads LNHDA; CDR2 reads SQIVND (reference sequence). The CDR3 here is CASEWPSGYGANVLTF. DNA of the CDR3: TGTGCCTCCGAGTGGCCCTCGGGATACGGGGCCAACGTCCTGACTTTC.

This clone occurred a few times. V is TRBV30 and J is TRBJ2-2; D might be TRBD2 (5 bases). The V end lost 0 bases, the J end lost 3 bases, and 5 bases lay between the germline ends. The CDR3 spans 13 residues. Germline CDR1 reads GTSNPN; CDR2 reads SVGIG (reference sequence). The CDR3 loop reads CAWSVDYTGELFF. The CDR3 DNA sequence: TGTGCCTGGAGTGTGGACTACACCGGGGAGCTGTTTTTT. Together with reference TRBV30 and TRBJ2-2, the CDR3 gives the full variable domain: SQTIHQWPATLVQPVGSPLSLECTVEGTSNPNLYWYRQAAGRGLQLLFYSVGIGQISSEVPQNLSASRPQDRQFILSSKKLLLSDSGFYLCAWSVDYTGELFFGEGSRLTVL.

The chain joins TRBV7-2 to TRBJ2-7, with D tentatively TRBD1 or TRBD2 (5 bases each). V was pared by 4 bases and J by 2 bases, with 9 bases between. This CDR3 has 13 amino acids. Germline lookup yields CDR1 SGHTA and CDR2 FQGNSA. CDR3 coding DNA: TGTGCCAGCAGCTATCGGGGCACCTACGAGCAGTACTTC. Translating it yields CASSYRGTYEQYF.

The J gene is TRBJ2-1, the V gene TRBV18, with 12 nucleotides matching TRBD2. Germline trimming cut 6 bases from V and 0 bases from J; bases unmatched to any gene: 12. Germline assignment: CDR1 KGHSH and CDR2 LQKENI. There are 19 residues in the CDR3. CDR3 nucleotide sequence: TGTGCCAGCTCCCCCGGGACTAGCGGGCCCCAGAGCTCCTACAATGAGCAGTTCTTC. Amino acids: CASSPGTSGPQSSYNEQFF.

The V gene is TRBV7-2, the J gene TRBJ2-3, with 7 bases aligning to TRBD1. The CDR3 spans 16 residues. Germline V gives CDR1 SGHTA, CDR2 FQGNSA. After removal of 1 base from V and 3 bases from J, the junction contained 7 bases not matched to a gene. CDR3 sequence: CASSLGQGKATDTQYF. The DNA for the CDR3 is TGTGCCAGCAGCTTAGGACAGGGAAAGGCGACAGATACGCAGTATTTT.